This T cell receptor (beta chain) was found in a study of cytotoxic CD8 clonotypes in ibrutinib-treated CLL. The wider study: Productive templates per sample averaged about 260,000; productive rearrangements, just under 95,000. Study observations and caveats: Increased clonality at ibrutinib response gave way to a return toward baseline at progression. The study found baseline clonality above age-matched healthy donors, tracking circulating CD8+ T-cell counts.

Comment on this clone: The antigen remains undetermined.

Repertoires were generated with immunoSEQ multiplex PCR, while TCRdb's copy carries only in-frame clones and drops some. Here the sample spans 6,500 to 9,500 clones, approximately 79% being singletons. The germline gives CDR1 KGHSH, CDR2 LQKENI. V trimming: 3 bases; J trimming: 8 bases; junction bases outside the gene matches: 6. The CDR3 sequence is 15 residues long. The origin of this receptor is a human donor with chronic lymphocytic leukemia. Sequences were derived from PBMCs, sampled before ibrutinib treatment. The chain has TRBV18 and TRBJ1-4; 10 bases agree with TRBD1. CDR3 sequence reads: CASSPRRTGGEKLFF. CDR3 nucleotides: TGTGCCAGCTCACCGCGGAGGACAGGGGGAGAAAAACTGTTTTTT.